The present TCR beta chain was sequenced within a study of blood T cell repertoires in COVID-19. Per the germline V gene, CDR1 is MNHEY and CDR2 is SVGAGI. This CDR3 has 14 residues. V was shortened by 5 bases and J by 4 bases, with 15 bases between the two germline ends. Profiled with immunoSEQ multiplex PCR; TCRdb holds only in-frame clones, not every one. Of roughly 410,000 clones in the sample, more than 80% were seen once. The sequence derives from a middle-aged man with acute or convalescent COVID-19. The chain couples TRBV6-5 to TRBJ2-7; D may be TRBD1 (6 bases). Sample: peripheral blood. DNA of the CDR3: TGTGCCAGCAGTCGGGACACCCGACGGTACGAGCAGTACTTC. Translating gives CASSRDTRRYEQYF.